Each of the 27 T cell receptor beta chains below was sequenced from the same sample in a study of cytomegalovirus exposure and HLA in healthy donors. Vbeta (60) and Jbeta (13) primers were used in the PCR. The data were produced by immunoSEQ multiplex PCR, yet TCRdb's version contains in-frame clones alone and is incomplete. The sample totals roughly 60,000 clones. The material sequenced was PBMCs. Receptors originate from a male donor in good health and CMV-seronegative.

The rearrangement joins TRBV6-1 to TRBJ2-7; D is ambiguous. CDR1 and CDR2 (germline): MNHNS, SASEGT. The ends were cut back, 3 bases at V and 3 bases at J, with 12 bases in the middle. This CDR3 has 14 residues. Here the CDR3 reads CASSDLSPGYEQYF. For the CDR3, the DNA is TGTGCCAGCAGTGATCTGTCTCCAGGCTACGAGCAGTACTTC.

To note about this clone: The germline gene is not matched at one end of the junction; a read error may be the cause. The V call is TRBV30, the J call TRBJ2-3, with 9 bases matching TRBD1. CDR3 length equals 15 residues. From germline, CDR1 is GTSNPN and CDR2 SVGIG (reference sequence). CDR3 sequence reads: CAGSVRTGVADKQYF. CDR3 nucleotide sequence: TGTGCCGGGAGTGTACGGACAGGGGTTGCAGATAAGCAGTATTTT.

The gene calls are TRBV5-1 and TRBJ1-1, with 11 nucleotides matching TRBD1. The V gene's germline CDR1 is SGHRS and CDR2 YFSETQ. V was pared by 4 bases and J by 6 bases, with 5 bases of the junction left unmatched. The CDR3 length is 14 residues. As DNA, the CDR3 is TGCGCCAGCAGCGGACAGGGGGCTGGGTCTGAAGCTTTCTTT. It translates to CASSGQGAGSEAFF.

The chain links TRBV9 to TRBJ2-1; 14 nucleotides match TRBD2. Germline assignment: CDR1 SGDLS and CDR2 YYNGEE. After removal of 3 bases from V and 7 bases from J, the junction contained 9 bases not matched to a gene. The CDR3 sequence is 17 residues long. The CDR3 DNA reads TGTGCCAGCAGCGCTAGACTAGCGGGAGGGCGCGGGAATGAGCAGTTCTTC. This codes for CASSARLAGGRGNEQFF.

V usage is TRBV9 and J usage is TRBJ2-2; TRBD2 matches at 8 bases. Germline-derived CDR1 and CDR2 are SGDLS and YYNGEE. The trim removed 4 bases at V and 0 bases at J, leaving 8 bases unmatched. The CDR3 consists of 17 residues. For the CDR3, the DNA is TGTGCCAGCAGCTCACCCCGGGGGGGGCCGAACACCGGGGAGCTGTTTTTT. This translates into CASSSPRGGPNTGELFF.

The chain uses TRBV6-5 and TRBJ1-1; 8 bases match TRBD1. This CDR3 region has 15 residues. V lost 0 bases and J lost 0; bases outside the gene matches: 0. Germline V gene lookup returns CDR1 MNHEY and CDR2 SVGAGI. The CDR3 loop is CASSYSGQVNTEAFF. The CDR3 DNA follows: TGTGCCAGCAGTTACTCGGGACAGGTGAACACTGAAGCTTTCTTT.

The rearrangement uses TRBV7-2 and TRBJ2-7; 9 bases fit TRBD2. This CDR3 is 15 amino acids long. V was clipped by 5 bases and J by 6 bases; unmatched bases: 11. Germline assignment: CDR1 SGHTA and CDR2 FQGNSA. DNA of the CDR3: TGTGCCAGCAGCCCAGTGGCGGGAGCGGGGGGCGAGCAGTACTTC. Protein product: CASSPVAGAGGEQYF. The entire variable domain, with the rest obtained from reference TRBV7-2 and TRBJ2-7, is as follows: GAGVSQSPSNKVTEKGKDVELRCDPISGHTALYWYRQSLGQGLEFLIYFQGNSAPDKSGLPSDRFSAERTGGSVSTLTIQRTQQEDSAVYLCASSPVAGAGGEQYFGPGTRLTVT.

Points on this clone: The junction departs from the called germline gene at one end, perhaps through a read error. The chain is built from TRBV27 and TRBJ2-3; tentatively, D is TRBD2 (6 bases). Germline CDR1 MNHEY, CDR2 SMNVEV (reference sequence). This CDR3 is 14 amino acids long. CDR3 in amino acids: CASKGGREADKQYF. Written as DNA, the CDR3 is TGTGCCAGCAAAGGTGGCAGGGAGGCAGATAAGCAGTATTTT.

The gene calls are TRBV7-9 and TRBJ2-3; D ambiguous. Trimming left V 5 bases short and J 1 base short, with 7 bases between. Germline CDR1 and CDR2: SEHNR and FQNEAQ (reference sequence). The CDR3 has 13 residues. CDR3 loop: CASSPSGTDTQYF. The CDR3 DNA reads as TGTGCCAGCAGCCCCTCGGGCACAGATACGCAGTATTTT.

The gene calls are TRBV18 and TRBJ2-1; possibly TRBD2 for D (5 bases). The CDR3 consists of 12 residues. V shed 5 bases and J shed 5 bases, with 7 bases lying between them. Germline V gene sequence: CDR1 KGHSH, CDR2 LQKENI. CDR3 amino acids: CASSTRDNEQFF. The CDR3 DNA is TGTGCCAGCTCAACGCGGGACAATGAGCAGTTCTTC.

This chain connects TRBV5-1 to TRBJ2-2; TRBD1 agrees at 7 bases. This CDR3 has 13 amino acids. The V segment lost 4 bases and the J segment 6 bases; nucleotides outside the gene matches: 3. Per the germline V gene, CDR1 is SGHRS and CDR2 is YFSETQ. This CDR3 is CASSPGQAGELFF. The CDR3 DNA reads TGCGCCAGCAGCCCCGGACAGGCCGGGGAGCTGTTTTTT.

This sequence joins TRBV28 and TRBJ2-7; a possible D gene is TRBD1 (7 bases). Trimming shortened V by 3 bases and J by 3 bases, and 15 bases separated the two germline ends. CDR1 is MDHEN and CDR2 is SYDVKM in the germline V gene. The CDR3 is made up of 15 amino acids. CDR3 residues: CASSFQGGRVYEQYF. The DNA of the CDR3 is TGTGCCAGCAGTTTCCAGGGGGGCAGGGTCTACGAGCAGTACTTC.

The gene calls are TRBV7-9 and TRBJ1-6; no clear D gene. Between the trimmed V and J ends, which lost 7 bases and 7 bases, there was a span of 17 bases. From germline, CDR1 is SEHNR and CDR2 FQNEAQ (reference sequence). CDR3 length: 15 residues. The DNA of the CDR3 is TGTGCCAGCACCACCGCCGGAGGAAGGAATTCACCCCTCCACTTT. Residues: CASTTAGGRNSPLHF. Full variable domain (missing parts from reference TRBV7-9 and TRBJ1-6): DTGVSQNPRHKITKRGQNVTFRCDPISEHNRLYWYRQTLGQGPEFLTYFQNEAQLEKSRLLSDRFSAERPKGSFSTLEIQRTEQGDSAMYLCASTTAGGRNSPLHFGNGTRLTVT.

The chain combines TRBV28 with TRBJ2-7; 13 bases agree with TRBD2. The CDR3 has 19 residues. Trimming removed 4 bases from V and 3 bases from J; junction bases left unmatched: 15. The V gene's germline CDR1 is MDHEN and CDR2 SYDVKM. CDR3 DNA sequence: TGTGCCAGCAGTTCCCCTCGGGACAGGGGACTAGCGGGACTCTACGAGCAGTACTTC. It encodes CASSSPRDRGLAGLYEQYF.

The chain carries TRBV7-9 and TRBJ1-1; no definite D call. CDR1 is SEHNR and CDR2 is FQNEAQ in the germline V gene (reference sequence). V was pared by 1 base and J by 7 bases, with 10 bases between. The CDR3 is made up of 13 amino acids. This chain's CDR3 is CASSLVGVSEAFF. CDR3 sequence (DNA): TGTGCCAGCAGCTTAGTAGGAGTCAGTGAAGCTTTCTTT.

V is TRBV9 and J is TRBJ2-2, with a weak D call TRBD1 (6 bases). Between the trimmed V and J ends, which lost 0 bases and 4 bases, there was a span of 13 bases. The CDR3 contains 16 residues. The V gene's germline CDR1 is SGDLS and CDR2 YYNGEE. The CDR3 DNA follows: TGTGCCAGCAGCGTAGAGCAGGGGTATATCACCGGGGAGCTGTTTTTT. Protein product: CASSVEQGYITGELFF.

This chain joins TRBV6-6 and TRBJ2-7; 12 bases agree with TRBD2. The junction had 7 bases not matched to a gene; V was cut back by 6 bases and J by 4 bases. Per the germline V gene, CDR1 is MNHNY and CDR2 is SVGAGI (reference sequence). This CDR3 has 15 residues. CDR3 sequence: CASSAPTSGSYEQYF. In nucleotides, the CDR3 is TGTGCCAGCAGCGCCCCGACTAGCGGGAGTTACGAGCAGTACTTC.

The chain couples TRBV6-1 to TRBJ1-5; the D is unclear. The germline V and J ends were trimmed by 7 bases and 2 bases, with 9 bases remaining between them. The CDR3 runs 13 residues. Germline values: CDR1 MNHNS, CDR2 SASEGT. The DNA of the CDR3 is TGTGCCAGCAAGGCGGATGGCAATCAGCCCCAGCATTTT. This encodes CASKADGNQPQHF.

V is TRBV7-8 and J is TRBJ2-7, with D unresolved. Germline V gene data show CDR1 as SGHVS and CDR2 as FQNEAQ. The CDR3 spans 14 residues. With 5 bases removed from V and 5 bases from J, the gap between germline ends came to 16 bases. This CDR3 reads CASSPWAGADEQYF. The CDR3 bases are TGTGCCAGCAGCCCTTGGGCAGGTGCTGACGAGCAGTACTTC.

This sequence joins TRBV7-2 and TRBJ1-1; possible D gene TRBD1, 6 bases. Germline CDR1 is SGHTA and CDR2 is FQGNSA. The CDR3 covers 14 residues. Trimming took off 4 bases at V and 4 bases at J, with 13 bases between the two ends. CDR3 amino acids: CASSSWGGSTEAFF. For the CDR3, the DNA is TGTGCCAGCAGCTCATGGGGGGGCAGCACTGAAGCTTTCTTT.

The CDR3 sequence: CASSPQGPSGELFF. DNA of the CDR3: TGTGCCAGCAGCCCACAGGGGCCATCCGGGGAGCTGTTTTTT. This chain connects TRBV14 to TRBJ2-2, with TRBD1 matching over 7 bases. The J segment lost 6 bases and the V segment lost 4 bases, leaving 5 bases of the junction unmatched. Germline CDR1 SGHDN, CDR2 FVKESK. The CDR3 is 14 residues long.

The genes are TRBV7-2 and TRBJ2-7; possible D gene TRBD2, 6 bases. Germline V gene data show CDR1 as SGHTA and CDR2 as FQGNSA. The CDR3 extends over 13 amino acids. V shed 1 base and J shed 10 bases, with 14 bases lying between them. CDR3 sequence: CASSLDQREPQYF. CDR3 DNA sequence: TGTGCCAGCAGCTTAGATCAACGGGAGCCTCAGTACTTC.

As for this clone: The same CDR3 also results from other DNA sequences found in this sample. This chain uses TRBV15 with TRBJ2-7, with D unresolved. Germline V gene sequence: CDR1 LNHNV, CDR2 YYDKDF (reference sequence). The CDR3 extends over 16 amino acids. V was shortened by 0 bases and J by 2 bases, with 14 bases between the two germline ends. CDR3 loop: CATSRDPARSAYEQYF. In nucleotides, the CDR3 is TGTGCCACCAGCAGAGATCCGGCCCGGAGCGCCTACGAGCAGTACTTC. The variable domain in full, with the rest retrieved from reference TRBV15 and TRBJ2-7, is DAMVIQNPRYQVTQFGKPVTLSCSQTLNHNVMYWYQQKSSQAPKLLFHYYDKDFNNEADTPDNFQSRRPNTSFCFLDIRSPGLGDTAMYLCATSRDPARSAYEQYFGPGTRLTVT.

V usage is TRBV7-9 and J usage is TRBJ1-1; 7 bases fit TRBD1. This CDR3 has 12 amino acids. From germline, CDR1 is SEHNR and CDR2 FQNEAQ (reference sequence). V lost 5 bases, J lost 10 bases, and 7 bases stayed unmatched. CDR3 sequence (DNA): TGTGCCAGCAGCAAGACAGGGATGGGAGCTTTCTTT. This translates into CASSKTGMGAFF.

Turning to this clone: Other DNA sequences in this specimen translate into the identical CDR3. This sequence joins TRBV5-5 and TRBJ2-7; unclear D gene. Looked up from germline, CDR1 is SGHKS and CDR2 is YYEKEE (reference sequence). V was trimmed by 0 bases and J by 2 bases, leaving 12 bases between them. CDR3 size: 15 residues. CDR3: CASSLAPGFTYEQYF. The CDR3, as DNA: TGTGCCAGCAGCTTGGCTCCAGGTTTCACCTACGAGCAGTACTTC.

The rearrangement links TRBV13 to TRBJ2-7; 11 positions match TRBD2. Germline trimming cut 3 bases from V and 1 base from J; bases unmatched to any gene: 2. The CDR3 is 15 residues long. Looked up from germline, CDR1 is PRHDT and CDR2 is FYEKMQ (reference sequence). Written as DNA, the CDR3 is TGTGCCAGCAGCTTGAGACTAGCGGGGTCCTACGAGCAGTACTTC. It encodes CASSLRLAGSYEQYF. Full variable domain (missing parts from reference TRBV13 and TRBJ2-7): AAGVIQSPRHLIKEKRETATLKCYPIPRHDTVYWYQQGPGQDPQFLISFYEKMQSDKGSIPDRFSAQQFSDYHSELNMSSLELGDSALYFCASSLRLAGSYEQYFGPGTRLTVT.

J is TRBJ2-7 and V is TRBV4-1; the match to TRBD2 covers 8 bases. Germline V gene data show CDR1 as MGHRA and CDR2 as YSYEKL. V gave up 0 bases and J gave up 3 bases; unmatched junction bases: 10. CDR3 length: 17 amino acids. CDR3 loop: CASSQDQQRGKSYEQYF. The CDR3 bases are TGCGCCAGCAGCCAAGATCAGCAGCGGGGGAAAAGCTACGAGCAGTACTTC.